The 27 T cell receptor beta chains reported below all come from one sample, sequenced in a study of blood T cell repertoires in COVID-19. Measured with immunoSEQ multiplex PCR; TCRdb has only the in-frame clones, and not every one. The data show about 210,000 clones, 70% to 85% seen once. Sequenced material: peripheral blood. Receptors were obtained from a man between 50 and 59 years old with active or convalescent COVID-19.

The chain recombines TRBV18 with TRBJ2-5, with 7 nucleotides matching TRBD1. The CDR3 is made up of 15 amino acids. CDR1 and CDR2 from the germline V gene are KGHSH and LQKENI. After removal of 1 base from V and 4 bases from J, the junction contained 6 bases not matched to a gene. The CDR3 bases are TGTGCCAGCTCACCACAGGGGGCGAGGGTAGAGACCCAGTACTTC. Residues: CASSPQGARVETQYF.

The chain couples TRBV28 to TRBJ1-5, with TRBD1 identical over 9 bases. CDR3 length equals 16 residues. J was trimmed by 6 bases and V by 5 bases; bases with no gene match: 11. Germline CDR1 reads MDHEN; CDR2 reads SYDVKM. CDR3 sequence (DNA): TGTGCCAGCAGTCCCCCCGGGACAGGGACTTTTCAGCCCCAGCATTTT. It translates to CASSPPGTGTFQPQHF.

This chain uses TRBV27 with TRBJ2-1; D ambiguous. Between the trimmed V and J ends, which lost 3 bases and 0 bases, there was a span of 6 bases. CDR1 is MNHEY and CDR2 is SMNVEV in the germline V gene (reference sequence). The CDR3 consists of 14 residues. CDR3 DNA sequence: TGTGCCAGCAGTTTCGGTCTCTCCTACAATGAGCAGTTCTTC. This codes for CASSFGLSYNEQFF.

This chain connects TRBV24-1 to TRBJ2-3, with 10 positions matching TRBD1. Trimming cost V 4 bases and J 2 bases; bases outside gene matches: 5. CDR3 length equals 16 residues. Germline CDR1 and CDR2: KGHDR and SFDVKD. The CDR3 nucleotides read TGTGCCACCAGTGACAGGACAGGGGGTCACACAGATACGCAGTATTTT. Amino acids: CATSDRTGGHTDTQYF.

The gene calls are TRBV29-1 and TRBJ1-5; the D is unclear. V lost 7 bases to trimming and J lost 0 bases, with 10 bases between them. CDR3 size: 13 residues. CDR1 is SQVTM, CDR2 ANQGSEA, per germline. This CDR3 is CSAGRDSNQPQHF. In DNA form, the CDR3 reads TGCAGCGCCGGGAGGGATAGCAATCAGCCCCAGCATTTT.

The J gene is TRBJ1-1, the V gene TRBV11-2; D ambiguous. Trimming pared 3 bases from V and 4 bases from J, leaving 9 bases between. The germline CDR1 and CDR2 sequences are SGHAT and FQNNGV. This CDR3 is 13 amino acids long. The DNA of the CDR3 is TGTGCCAGCAGCTTGGCCCCAGGCACTGAAGCTTTCTTT. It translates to CASSLAPGTEAFF.

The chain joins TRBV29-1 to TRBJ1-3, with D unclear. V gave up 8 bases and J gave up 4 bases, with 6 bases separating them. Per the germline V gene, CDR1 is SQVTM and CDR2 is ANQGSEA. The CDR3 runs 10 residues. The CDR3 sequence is CSRLGNTIYF. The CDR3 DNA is TGCAGCCGTTTAGGAAACACCATATATTTT.

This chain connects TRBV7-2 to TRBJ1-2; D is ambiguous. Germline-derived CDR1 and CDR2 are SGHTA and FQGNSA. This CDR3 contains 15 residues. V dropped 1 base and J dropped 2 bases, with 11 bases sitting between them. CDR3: CASSLGSSVNYGYTF. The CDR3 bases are TGTGCCAGCAGCTTAGGATCGTCAGTAAACTATGGCTACACCTTC. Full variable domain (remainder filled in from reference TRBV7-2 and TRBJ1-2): GAGVSQSPSNKVTEKGKDVELRCDPISGHTALYWYRQSLGQGLEFLIYFQGNSAPDKSGLPSDRFSAERTGGSVSTLTIQRTQQEDSAVYLCASSLGSSVNYGYTFGSGTRLTVV.

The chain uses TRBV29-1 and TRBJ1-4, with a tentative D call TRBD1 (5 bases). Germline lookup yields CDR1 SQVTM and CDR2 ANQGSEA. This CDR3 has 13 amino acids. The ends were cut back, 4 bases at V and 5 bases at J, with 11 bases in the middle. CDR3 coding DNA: TGCAGCGTTGGTTGGGGCAAGAATGAAAAACTGTTTTTT. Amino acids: CSVGWGKNEKLFF.

This CDR3 is CASSVGGAGFAEAFF. The CDR3 DNA sequence: TGTGCCAGCAGCGTAGGGGGCGCCGGGTTCGCTGAAGCTTTCTTT. The chain uses TRBV9 and TRBJ1-1; maybe TRBD1 (5 bases). Trimming took 0 bases from V and 6 from J, leaving 15 bases between them. The CDR3 runs to 15 residues. In germline, CDR1 is SGDLS, CDR2 YYNGEE. The full variable domain, with the rest looked up from reference TRBV9 and TRBJ1-1, is DSGVTQTPKHLITATGQRVTLRCSPRSGDLSVYWYQQSLDQGLQFLIQYYNGEERAKGNILERFSAQQFPDLHSELNLSSLELGDSALYFCASSVGGAGFAEAFFGQGTRLTVV.

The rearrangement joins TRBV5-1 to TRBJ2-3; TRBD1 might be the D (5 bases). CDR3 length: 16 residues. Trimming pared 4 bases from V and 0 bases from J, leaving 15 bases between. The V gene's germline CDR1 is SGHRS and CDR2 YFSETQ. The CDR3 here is CASSLGHDASTDTQYF. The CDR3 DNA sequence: TGCGCCAGCAGCCTAGGACATGATGCTAGCACAGATACGCAGTATTTT.

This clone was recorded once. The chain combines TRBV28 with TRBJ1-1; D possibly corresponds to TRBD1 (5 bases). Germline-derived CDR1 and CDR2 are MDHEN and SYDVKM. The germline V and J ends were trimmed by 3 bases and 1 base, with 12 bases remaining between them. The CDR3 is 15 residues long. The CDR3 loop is CASSFGTGTNTEAFF. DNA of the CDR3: TGTGCCAGCAGTTTCGGAACAGGCACGAACACTGAAGCTTTCTTT.

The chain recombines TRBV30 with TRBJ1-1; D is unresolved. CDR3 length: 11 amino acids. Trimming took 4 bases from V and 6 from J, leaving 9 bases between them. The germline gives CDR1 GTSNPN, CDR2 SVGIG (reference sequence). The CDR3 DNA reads TGTGCCTGGACCCCCCGAGCTGAAGCTTTCTTT. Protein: CAWTPRAEAFF.

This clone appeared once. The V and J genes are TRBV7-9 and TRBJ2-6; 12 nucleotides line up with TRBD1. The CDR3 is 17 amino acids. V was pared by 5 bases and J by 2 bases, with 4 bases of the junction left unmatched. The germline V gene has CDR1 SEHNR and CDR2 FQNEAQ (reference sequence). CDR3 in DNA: TGTGCCAGCAGCACCGGGACAGGGGGCGCTGGGGCCAACGTCCTGACTTTC. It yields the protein CASSTGTGGAGANVLTF.

For the CDR3, the DNA is TGTGCCAGCAGTAGGGCGGGACAGGGGGTCGAAAAACTGTTTTTT. It encodes CASSRAGQGVEKLFF. V and J are TRBV6-1 and TRBJ1-4, with 11 bases lining up with TRBD1. With V trimmed by 5 bases and J by 8 bases, 7 bases remained unmatched. This CDR3 has 15 residues. Germline V gene sequence: CDR1 MNHNS, CDR2 SASEGT.

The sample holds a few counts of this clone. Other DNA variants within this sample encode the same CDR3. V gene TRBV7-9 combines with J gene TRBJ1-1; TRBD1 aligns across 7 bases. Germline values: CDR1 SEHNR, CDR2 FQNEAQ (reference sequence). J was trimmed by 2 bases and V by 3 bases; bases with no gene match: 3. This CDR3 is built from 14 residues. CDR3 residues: CASSLGTANTEAFF. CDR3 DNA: TGTGCCAGCAGCTTGGGGACAGCTAACACTGAAGCTTTCTTT.

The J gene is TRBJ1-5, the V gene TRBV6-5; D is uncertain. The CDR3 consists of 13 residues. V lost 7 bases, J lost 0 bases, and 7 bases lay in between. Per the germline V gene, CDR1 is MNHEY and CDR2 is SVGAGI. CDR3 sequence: CASIQYSNQPQHF. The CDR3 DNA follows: TGTGCCAGCATACAGTATAGCAATCAGCCCCAGCATTTT.

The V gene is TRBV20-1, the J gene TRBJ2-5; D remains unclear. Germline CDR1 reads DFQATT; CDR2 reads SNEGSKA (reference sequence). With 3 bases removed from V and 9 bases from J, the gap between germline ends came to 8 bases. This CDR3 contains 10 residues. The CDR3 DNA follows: TGCAGTGCTAGTCTTCAGTCCCAGTACTTC. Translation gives CSASLQSQYF.

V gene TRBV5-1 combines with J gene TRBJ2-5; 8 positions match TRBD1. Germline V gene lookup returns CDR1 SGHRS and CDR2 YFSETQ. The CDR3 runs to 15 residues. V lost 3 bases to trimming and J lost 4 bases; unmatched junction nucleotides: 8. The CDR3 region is CASSSRQGLGETQYF. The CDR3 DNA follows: TGCGCCAGCAGCTCCCGACAGGGGCTGGGAGAGACCCAGTACTTC.

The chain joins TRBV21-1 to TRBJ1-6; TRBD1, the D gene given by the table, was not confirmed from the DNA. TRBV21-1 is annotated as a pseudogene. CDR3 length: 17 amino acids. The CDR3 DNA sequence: TGTGCCAGCAGCACCGCAGGGGCCTCACTGAAAAATTCACCCCTCCACTTT. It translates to CASSTAGASLKNSPLHF.

As DNA, the CDR3 is TGTGCCAGCAGCCAGTCTTCACAGGGTGGCGGCTACACCTTC. This sequence encodes CASSQSSQGGGYTF. The V gene is TRBV3-1 (or the pseudogene TRBV3-2), the J gene TRBJ1-2, with a weak D call TRBD1 (6 bases). CDR1 and CDR2 from the germline V gene are LGHDT and YNNKEL (reference sequence). V was trimmed by 3 bases and J by 8 bases, leaving 16 bases between them. CDR3 size: 14 residues.

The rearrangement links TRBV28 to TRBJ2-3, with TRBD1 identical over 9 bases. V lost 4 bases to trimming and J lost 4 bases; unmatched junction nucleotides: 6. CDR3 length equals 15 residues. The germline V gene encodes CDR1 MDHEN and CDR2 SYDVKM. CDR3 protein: CASSSPGTGSDTQYF. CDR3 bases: TGTGCCAGCAGTTCCCCCGGGACAGGGTCAGATACGCAGTATTTT.

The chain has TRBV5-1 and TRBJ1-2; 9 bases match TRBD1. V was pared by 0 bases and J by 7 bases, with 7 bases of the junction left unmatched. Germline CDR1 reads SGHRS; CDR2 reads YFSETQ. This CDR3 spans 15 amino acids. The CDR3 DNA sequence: TGCGCCAGCAGCTTGGGCCCCAGGACAGGGGCTGGCTACACCTTC. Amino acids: CASSLGPRTGAGYTF.

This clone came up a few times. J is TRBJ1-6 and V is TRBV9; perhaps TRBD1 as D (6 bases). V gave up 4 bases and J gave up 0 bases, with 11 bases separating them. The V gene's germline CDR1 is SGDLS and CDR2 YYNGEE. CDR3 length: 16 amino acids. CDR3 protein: CASSPRGSSYNSPLHF. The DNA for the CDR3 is TGTGCCAGCAGCCCGAGGGGGAGCTCCTATAATTCACCCCTCCACTTT.

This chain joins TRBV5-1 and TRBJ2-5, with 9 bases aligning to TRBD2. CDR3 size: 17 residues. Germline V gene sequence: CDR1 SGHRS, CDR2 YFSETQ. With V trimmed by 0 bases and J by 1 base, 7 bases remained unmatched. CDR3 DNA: TGCGCCAGCAGCTTGGGGTCGGCTAGCGGGGTCCAAGAGACCCAGTACTTC. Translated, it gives CASSLGSASGVQETQYF.

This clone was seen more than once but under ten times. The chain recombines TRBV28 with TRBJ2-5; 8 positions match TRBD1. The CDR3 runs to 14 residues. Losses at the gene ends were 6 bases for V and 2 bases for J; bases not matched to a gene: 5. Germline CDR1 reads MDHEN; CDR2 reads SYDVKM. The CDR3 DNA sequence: TGTGCCAGCAGAGGAAGGACAGGGCAAGAGACCCAGTACTTC. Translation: CASRGRTGQETQYF.

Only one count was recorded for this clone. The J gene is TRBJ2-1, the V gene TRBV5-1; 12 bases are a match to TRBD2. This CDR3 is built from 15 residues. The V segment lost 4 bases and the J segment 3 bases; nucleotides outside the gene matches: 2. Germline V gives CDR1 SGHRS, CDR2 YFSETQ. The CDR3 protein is CASSELAGGYNEQFF. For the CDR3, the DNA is TGCGCCAGCAGCGAACTAGCGGGAGGCTACAATGAGCAGTTCTTC.